This is a list of T cell receptor beta chains from one sample in a study of T cells expressing NK-cell markers. From the 5' RACE reads, TCRdb lists one entry per CDR3 protein and no DNA. The table counts approximately 15,000 distinct CDR3 sequences; just under 60% lies in the top ten. The sample consisted of blood T cells: a sorted CD56 or NKG2C T cell subset, CD4+ or CD8+ T cells, or bulk PBMC T cells (not recorded which). Receptor source: a man aged 18 to 69 in good health. Each CDR3 is given with its conserved first and last residue. The order of the fields is V gene, J gene, CDR3 protein.

TRBV5-1	TRBJ2-1	CASSLLEGGYNEQFF
TRBV27	TRBJ2-5	CASSLSGTSGVTQYF
TRBV19	TRBJ1-5	CASSAGQGQRQPQHF
TRBV20-1	TRBJ2-3	CSAYLSGGLFTDTQYF
TRBV5-1	TRBJ2-3	CASSPGGALSDTQYF
TRBV7-2	TRBJ2-5	CASSLGVLAGVQETQYF
TRBV18	TRBJ2-2	CASSLIEELFF
TRBV5-6	TRBJ1-2	CASSFWDRVGGYTF
TRBV19	TRBJ1-4	CASSSLTLWEKLFF
TRBV29-1	TRBJ2-7	CSVKGGNKGEQYF
TRBV20-1	TRBJ1-5	CSAIDREVQPQHF
TRBV20-1	TRBJ2-5	CSARSGGPSGGRETQYF